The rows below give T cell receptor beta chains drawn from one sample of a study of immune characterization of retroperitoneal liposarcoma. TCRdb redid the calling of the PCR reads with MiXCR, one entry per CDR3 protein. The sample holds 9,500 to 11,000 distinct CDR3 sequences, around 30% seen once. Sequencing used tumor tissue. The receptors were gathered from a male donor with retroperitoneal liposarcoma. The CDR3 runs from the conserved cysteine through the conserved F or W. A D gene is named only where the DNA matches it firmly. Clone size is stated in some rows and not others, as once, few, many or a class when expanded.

CDR3 DNA: TGTGCCAGCCCCGATCGTTCAGGGGGTAAGGCCTACAATGAGCAGTTCTTC; CDR3 protein: CASPDRSGGKAYNEQFF; V gene: TRBV6-1; clone size: large; J gene: TRBJ2-1; D gene: TRBD1
CDR3 DNA: TGTGCCAGCAGTCCCTCTTATTTGGGAAGGAGGTCCTACAATGAGCAGTACTTC; CDR3 protein: CASSPSYLGRRSYNEQYF; V gene: TRBV12-3/TRBV12-4; clone size: -; J gene: TRBJ2-7; D gene: -
CDR3 DNA: TGTGCCAGCAGCACGGGGACAGGGGCAGATACGCAGTATTTT; CDR3 protein: CASSTGTGADTQYF; V gene: TRBV6-1; clone size: -; J gene: TRBJ2-3; D gene: TRBD1
CDR3 DNA: TGTGCCAGCATACGGGCGGGGGGAAACACCGGGGAGCTGTTTTTT; CDR3 protein: CASIRAGGNTGELFF; V gene: TRBV6-1; clone size: medium-sized; J gene: TRBJ2-2; D gene: TRBD2
CDR3 DNA: TGTGCCATATCCGGGACTCCGAAGCAAGAGACCCAGTACTTC; CDR3 protein: CAISGTPKQETQYF; V gene: TRBV10-3; clone size: few; J gene: TRBJ2-5; D gene: -
CDR3 DNA: TGTGCCAGCAGCTTACAAGGGGGGGGGACTGAAGCTTTCTTT; CDR3 protein: CASSLQGGGTEAFF; V gene: TRBV7-6; clone size: few; J gene: TRBJ1-1; D gene: -
CDR3 DNA: TGTGCCAGCAGTGAAGACGCAGGGACAGGGGGCGACGAGCAGTTCTTC; CDR3 protein: CASSEDAGTGGDEQFF; V gene: TRBV6-1; clone size: many; J gene: TRBJ2-1; D gene: TRBD1
CDR3 DNA: TGTGCCAGCAGCCGGGGACTAGGTCAAGAGACCCAGTACTTC; CDR3 protein: CASSRGLGQETQYF; V gene: TRBV7-2; clone size: -; J gene: TRBJ2-5; D gene: TRBD2
CDR3 DNA: TGTGCCAGCAGCGCGATCGTGTATGGCTACACCTTC; CDR3 protein: CASSAIVYGYTF; V gene: TRBV6-1; clone size: medium-sized; J gene: TRBJ1-2; D gene: -
CDR3 DNA: TGTGCCAGCACCAAGGGACAGGGCTTGCCCGGGGAGCTGTTTTTT; CDR3 protein: CASTKGQGLPGELFF; V gene: TRBV12-3/TRBV12-4; clone size: once; J gene: TRBJ2-2; D gene: TRBD1
CDR3 DNA: TGTGCCAGCAGTTCGGGGGGGCTTGCCTACGAGCAGTTCTTC; CDR3 protein: CASSSGGLAYEQFF; V gene: TRBV6-5; clone size: -; J gene: TRBJ2-1; D gene: TRBD2
CDR3 DNA: TGTGCCAGCAGTGACGGTGTAGCCAATCAGCCCCAGCATTTT; CDR3 protein: CASSDGVANQPQHF; V gene: TRBV6-1; clone size: few; J gene: TRBJ1-5; D gene: -
CDR3 DNA: TGTGCCAGCAGTGTCTCCCCGGACAGCCTATTCACCGGGGAGCTGTTTTTT; CDR3 protein: CASSVSPDSLFTGELFF; V gene: TRBV25-1; clone size: -; J gene: TRBJ2-2; D gene: -